This T cell receptor (beta chain) was recorded in a study of T cell changes during pregnancy in multiple sclerosis. TCRdb's table, derived via immunoSEQ multiplex PCR, lists solely in-frame clones and lacks some. The sample has about 36,000 clones; about 92% are singletons. This CDR3 comprises 15 residues. Trimming shortened V by 0 bases and J by 5 bases, and 12 bases separated the two germline ends. Germline V gene sequence: CDR1 SGDLS, CDR2 YYNGEE. The specimen was CD4+ T cells from peripheral blood mononuclear cells, collected in the first trimester of pregnancy. V usage is TRBV9 and J usage is TRBJ2-1; no clear D gene. The TCR sequence derives from a female donor with multiple sclerosis, enrolled in a pregnancy study. In DNA, the CDR3 is TGTGCCAGCAGCGTAGCTGTCCCCAGAAACAATGAGCAGTTCTTC. Its translation is CASSVAVPRNNEQFF.